This is a list of T cell receptor beta chains from one sample in a study of blood T cell repertoires in COVID-19. Libraries were prepared by immunoSEQ multiplex PCR; TCRdb keeps only in-frame clonotypes and omits some of them. Of approximately 310,000 clones in the sample, roughly 85% are singletons; the top ten hold 1.9%. Sequenced sample: PBMCs or T cells enriched from blood (not recorded which). The receptors come from a woman younger than 45 who had been exposed to COVID-19. The CDR3 runs from the conserved cysteine through the conserved F or W. The D gene is left open where the match is weak.

d_call	v_call	j_call	cdr3_nt	cdr3_aa
NA	TRBV28	TRBJ2-6	TGTGCCAGCAGTCCATCCGGGACAACTAGCTCTGGGGCCAACGTCCTGACTTTC	CASSPSGTTSSGANVLTF
TRBD2	TRBV19	TRBJ2-1	TGTGCCAGCGAGGGACTAGCGGGAGGCGATGAGCAGTTCTTC	CASEGLAGGDEQFF
TRBD1	TRBV19	TRBJ2-1	TGTGCCAACACGGACAGGGGGCATATCGATGAGCAGTTCTTC	CANTDRGHIDEQFF
TRBD1	TRBV9	TRBJ1-2	TGTGCCAGCAGCGTAAACAGGGGGGTGGCCTATGGCTACACCTTC	CASSVNRGVAYGYTF
NA	TRBV30	TRBJ2-1	TGTGCCTGGAGGTTCGGGGGAGGCAATGAGCAGTTCTTC	CAWRFGGGNEQFF
TRBD1	TRBV27	TRBJ1-2	TGTGCCAGCAGTAGTATCCGGGACAGATATGGCTACACCTTC	CASSSIRDRYGYTF
NA	TRBV6-1	TRBJ1-1	TGTGCCAGCAGTGAAGTATGGGGAGCCACTGAAGCTTTCTTT	CASSEVWGATEAFF
NA	TRBV28	TRBJ1-2	TGTGCCAGCAGCTATAAGGGCTACACCTTC	CASSYKGYTF
TRBD2	TRBV5-1	TRBJ2-3	TGCGCCAGCAGCTTGGTAGCCGGGACTAGCGGAGATACGCAGTATTTT	CASSLVAGTSGDTQYF
TRBD2	TRBV27	TRBJ2-1	TGTGCCAGCTCATCCGGGACTAGCGGTTACAATGAGCAGTTCTTC	CASSSGTSGYNEQFF
NA	TRBV28	TRBJ2-2	TGTGCCAGCAGTTTAGGGCAGCCTAACACCGGGGAGCTGTTTTTT	CASSLGQPNTGELFF
NA	TRBV3-1/TRBV3-2	TRBJ2-3	TGTGCCAGCAGCCAAGGTATTGGAGATAGCACAGATACGCAGTATTTT	CASSQGIGDSTDTQYF
TRBD1	TRBV19	TRBJ2-7	TGTGCCAGTACCAAATCAGGACAGGGGTGGTACGAGCAGTACTTC	CASTKSGQGWYEQYF
TRBD2	TRBV9	TRBJ2-5	TGTGCCAGCAGCGGGGTTCTAGCGGGGGCCCAAGAGACCCAGTACTTC	CASSGVLAGAQETQYF